These 22 T cell receptor beta chains share one sample of origin, sequenced in a study of PD-L1 blockade in urothelial cancer. Profiled with immunoSEQ multiplex PCR; TCRdb holds only in-frame clones, not every one. This table has 45,000 to 60,000 clones, about 81% appearing once. Time point indicated: pretreatment peripheral blood. Sequencing used PBMCs, obtained around atezolizumab (anti-PD-L1) treatment. The source is a man aged 50 or older with urothelial cancer.

The gene calls are TRBV5-1 and TRBJ2-1; the D gene is possibly TRBD2 (5 bases). Trimming shortened V by 2 bases and J by 1 base, and 7 bases separated the two germline ends. Germline V lookup: CDR1 SGHRS, CDR2 YFSETQ. The CDR3 totals 14 residues. CDR3 coding DNA: TGCGCCAGCAGCTTCGAGGGTTCCTACAATGAGCAGTTCTTC. It yields the protein CASSFEGSYNEQFF.

As regards this clone: One junction end does not reproduce the germline sequence, and a read error may be involved. Other DNA sequences in this sample translate to the same CDR3. The rearrangement links TRBV29-1 to TRBJ1-5; 7 nucleotides align to TRBD1. Germline V gene data show CDR1 as SQVTM and CDR2 as ANQGSEA. CDR3 length: 13 residues. CDR3 protein: CSVADRVFQPQHF. Here the CDR3 DNA reads TGCAGCGTTGCAGACAGGGTTTTCCAGCCCCAGCATTTC.

The chain combines TRBV19 with TRBJ2-5; 10 bases fit TRBD1. The CDR3 totals 15 residues. Germline V lookup: CDR1 LNHDA, CDR2 SQIVND (reference sequence). The J segment lost 5 bases and the V segment lost 3 bases, leaving 6 bases of the junction unmatched. This chain's CDR3 is CASSMTGGSQETQYF. The CDR3 nucleotides read TGTGCCAGTAGTATGACAGGGGGCAGTCAGGAGACCCAGTACTTC.

The J gene is TRBJ2-1, the V gene TRBV5-1; TRBD1 might be the D (6 bases). The CDR3 totals 14 residues. The germline V gene encodes CDR1 SGHRS and CDR2 YFSETQ. The ends were cut back, 3 bases at V and 13 bases at J, with 20 bases in the middle. CDR3 loop: CASSSPNTGLGQFF. The CDR3 nucleotides read TGCGCCAGCAGCTCACCCAATACAGGGCTAGGACAGTTCTTC.

The chain recombines TRBV25-1 with TRBJ2-5; 12 bases match TRBD2. Looked up from germline, CDR1 is MGHDK and CDR2 is SYGVNS. The length of the CDR3 is 14 residues. Losses at the gene ends were 6 bases for V and 6 bases for J; bases not matched to a gene: 5. The CDR3 coding sequence is TGTGCCAGCAGCGGACTAGCGGGATTGAAGACCCAGTACTTC. Translating it yields CASSGLAGLKTQYF.

V is TRBV11-2 and J is TRBJ2-1; 8 bases agree with TRBD1. Germline CDR1 is SGHAT and CDR2 is FQNNGV. This CDR3 is built from 13 residues. V was clipped by 2 bases and J by 12 bases; unmatched bases: 6. CDR3 residues: CASSLNRGSAQFF. CDR3 coding DNA: TGTGCCAGCAGCTTAAACAGGGGGTCTGCGCAGTTCTTC.

The chain links TRBV27 to TRBJ2-7; the match to TRBD2 covers 10 bases. The CDR3 totals 15 residues. Unmatched junction bases numbered 5, after V lost 3 bases and J lost 3 bases. Germline V gene data show CDR1 as MNHEY and CDR2 as SMNVEV (reference sequence). The CDR3 sequence: CASSFRTSGIYEQYF. The CDR3 bases are TGTGCCAGCAGTTTTAGAACTAGCGGGATCTACGAGCAGTACTTC.

The chain joins TRBV5-1 to TRBJ2-7; 7 bases map to TRBD2. V trimming: 1 base; J trimming: 7 bases; junction bases outside the gene matches: 8. Germline loops: CDR1 SGHRS, CDR2 YFSETQ. The CDR3 has 14 residues. The CDR3 bases are TGCGCCAGCAGCTTGCCAGGGCAGGGAGGGGAGCAGTACTTC. Encoded protein: CASSLPGQGGEQYF.

The chain combines TRBV7-9 with TRBJ2-5; 9 positions agree with TRBD1. Germline trimming cut 2 bases from V and 3 bases from J; bases unmatched to any gene: 4. CDR3 length: 15 amino acids. Germline V gives CDR1 SEHNR, CDR2 FQNEAQ (reference sequence). CDR3 sequence (DNA): TGTGCCAGCAGCTTACCCGGGACAGGGAAAGAGACCCAGTACTTC. Its translation: CASSLPGTGKETQYF.

The CDR3 loop is CASSPTGTSGNEQFF. DNA of the CDR3: TGTGCCAGCAGCCCGACAGGGACTAGTGGTAATGAGCAGTTCTTC. The J gene is TRBJ2-1, the V gene TRBV6-5, with a weak D call TRBD2 (8 bases). The CDR3 spans 15 residues. The V gene's germline CDR1 is MNHEY and CDR2 SVGAGI. V was cut by 6 bases and J by 7 bases, with 19 bases left in between.

V usage is TRBV5-1 and J usage is TRBJ2-1; 9 nucleotides match TRBD1. The germline V gene has CDR1 SGHRS and CDR2 YFSETQ. V shed 10 bases and J 8 bases; nucleotides not matched to a gene: 16. CDR3 length: 15 residues. CDR3 DNA sequence: TGCGCCCGCCACCGGGACAGGGTCCCCCCCGATGAGCAGTTCTTC. It encodes CARHRDRVPPDEQFF.

The chain recombines TRBV5-1 with TRBJ2-4; maybe TRBD1 (5 bases). This CDR3 contains 12 residues. With 2 bases removed from V and 7 bases from J, the gap between germline ends came to 7 bases. The V gene's germline CDR1 is SGHRS and CDR2 YFSETQ. DNA for the CDR3: TGCGCCAGCAGCTTAGGGGCGAACATTCAGTACTTC. Its protein product is CASSLGANIQYF.

The chain is built from TRBV28 and TRBJ2-4, with 10 bases identical to TRBD2. There are 15 residues in the CDR3. The ends lost 6 bases at V and 6 bases at J; junction bases unmatched: 8. Germline V gives CDR1 MDHEN, CDR2 SYDVKM. CDR3 region: CASSPLAGSLNIQYF. CDR3 in DNA: TGTGCCAGCAGCCCACTAGCGGGATCCCTAAACATTCAGTACTTC. Drawing the rest from reference TRBV28 and TRBJ2-4, the complete variable domain is DVKVTQSSRYLVKRTGEKVFLECVQDMDHENMFWYRQDPGLGLRLIYFSYDVKMKEKGDIPEGYSVSREKKERFSLILESASTNQTSMYLCASSPLAGSLNIQYFGAGTRLSVL.

V and J are TRBV9 and TRBJ1-1, with 8 nucleotides matching TRBD1. The junction had 7 bases not matched to a gene; V was cut back by 5 bases and J by 10 bases. CDR1 and CDR2 from the germline V gene are SGDLS and YYNGEE. The CDR3 is made up of 12 amino acids. This CDR3 is CASRLSGGRAFF. CDR3 sequence (DNA): TGTGCCAGCAGATTATCAGGGGGCAGAGCTTTCTTT. Supplemented by reference TRBV9 and TRBJ1-1, the full variable domain reads DSGVTQTPKHLITATGQRVTLRCSPRSGDLSVYWYQQSLDQGLQFLIQYYNGEERAKGNILERFSAQQFPDLHSELNLSSLELGDSALYFCASRLSGGRAFFGQGTRLTVV.

The V and J genes are TRBV5-1 and TRBJ1-4; D may be TRBD1 (5 bases). The CDR3 length is 15 residues. V lost 3 bases and J 0 bases, leaving 9 bases between the germline ends. Germline values: CDR1 SGHRS, CDR2 YFSETQ. DNA of the CDR3: TGCGCCAGCAGCTACTCGACAGCAACTAATGAAAAACTGTTTTTT. Amino acids: CASSYSTATNEKLFF.

This chain uses TRBV7-2 with TRBJ1-5, with D possibly being TRBD1 (6 bases). Germline CDR1 SGHTA, CDR2 FQGNSA. This CDR3 contains 15 residues. Trimming took 5 bases from V and 8 from J, leaving 19 bases between them. The CDR3 bases are TGTGCCAGCAGCCCCGGACAGTGGCAGGGCGAGCCCCAGCATTTT. Translation: CASSPGQWQGEPQHF. Complete variable domain (other parts from reference TRBV7-2 and TRBJ1-5): GAGVSQSPSNKVTEKGKDVELRCDPISGHTALYWYRQSLGQGLEFLIYFQGNSAPDKSGLPSDRFSAERTGGSVSTLTIQRTQQEDSAVYLCASSPGQWQGEPQHFGDGTRLSIL.

The V call is TRBV18, the J call TRBJ1-2, with 7 bases identical to TRBD1. Trimming removed 3 bases from V and 0 bases from J; junction bases left unmatched: 7. The CDR3 extends over 16 amino acids. Germline values: CDR1 KGHSH, CDR2 LQKENI. Here the CDR3 reads CASSPTGTRANYGYTF. The CDR3 DNA reads as TGTGCCAGCTCACCGACAGGGACCAGGGCTAACTATGGCTACACCTTC.

The chain uses TRBV28 and TRBJ1-2; TRBD1 agrees at 9 bases. Germline loops: CDR1 MDHEN, CDR2 SYDVKM. The CDR3 contains 14 residues. V lost 6 bases to trimming and J lost 4 bases; unmatched junction nucleotides: 6. The CDR3 region is CASRTGGASYGYTF. In nucleotides, the CDR3 is TGTGCCAGCAGGACAGGGGGAGCCTCCTATGGCTACACCTTC.

V gene TRBV11-2 combines with J gene TRBJ2-7, with D perhaps matching TRBD2 (5 bases). Trimming left V 4 bases short and J 2 bases short, with 15 bases between. Germline V gives CDR1 SGHAT, CDR2 FQNNGV. CDR3 size: 15 residues. The CDR3 here is CASSSLRAPTYEQYF. DNA for the CDR3: TGTGCCAGCAGCTCGCTGAGGGCCCCGACCTACGAGCAGTACTTC.

The chain joins TRBV19 to TRBJ2-5, with TRBD2 matching 11 bases. Germline values: CDR1 LNHDA, CDR2 SQIVND (reference sequence). V lost 6 bases to trimming and J lost 5 bases; unmatched junction nucleotides: 5. CDR3 length: 14 amino acids. The CDR3 DNA reads TGTGCCAGTAGGGCTAGCGGGGGGATGGAGACCCAGTACTTC. It encodes CASRASGGMETQYF.

Concerning this clone: The junction departs from the called germline gene at one end, perhaps through a read error. The J gene is TRBJ1-5, the V gene TRBV7-7; no firm D call. Germline CDR1 and CDR2: SSHAT and FNYEAQ (reference sequence). The CDR3 is 13 residues long. DNA of the CDR3: TGTGCTAGCAGCCCCGGAGTAAATCAGCCCCAGCATTTT. The encoded protein is CASSPGVNQPQHF.

The chain recombines TRBV6-1 with TRBJ2-7, with 12 bases matching TRBD1. This CDR3 is 15 amino acids long. CDR1 is MNHNS, CDR2 SASEGT, per germline. V dropped 6 bases and J dropped 3; count of bases not matched to a gene: 6. The CDR3 bases are TGTGCCAGCAGCGGGGGGACAGGGGGCTTCTACGAGCAGTACTTC. It translates to CASSGGTGGFYEQYF.